These 32 T cell receptor beta chains were sequenced from one sample in a study of early T cells in non-severe SARS-CoV-2 infection. TCRdb re-analysed the 5' RACE reads in MiXCR, keeping a single row per CDR3 protein. The data hold tens of thousands of distinct CDR3 sequences, with 12% observed a single time. Sequenced: whole blood. Source of these receptors: an adult who was a healthcare worker with PCR-confirmed SARS-CoV-2 infection or an uninfected control (not recorded which).

As DNA, the CDR3 is TGCGCCAGCAGCCTAAGGACAGGGGGGGCCACAGATACGCAGTATTTT. It specifies CASSLRTGGATDTQYF. V is TRBV4-1 and J is TRBJ2-3, with 10 bases fitting TRBD1. Germline V lookup: CDR1 MGHRA, CDR2 YSYEKL. The V gene end was trimmed by 4 bases and the J gene end by 2 bases; junction bases not matched to a gene: 6. The CDR3 length is 16 residues.

This clonotype was seen many times. The chain couples TRBV7-6 to TRBJ2-7; D gene uncertain. V was cut by 7 bases and J by 2 bases, with 15 bases left in between. The CDR3 totals 14 residues. Germline V gene sequence: CDR1 SGHVS, CDR2 FNYEAQ. The CDR3 loop is CASTPGPVAYEQYF. The DNA for the CDR3 is TGTGCCAGCACCCCAGGTCCCGTAGCCTACGAGCAGTACTTC.

The table lists this clonotype with a few counts. This chain links TRBV7-9 with TRBJ1-5; 7 nucleotides agree with TRBD1. V lost 4 bases and J lost 6; bases outside the gene matches: 6. Germline loops: CDR1 SEHNR, CDR2 FQNEAQ (reference sequence). There are 14 residues in the CDR3. The CDR3 coding sequence is TGTGCCAGCAGCTCTGGGACAGCCGGTCAGCCCCAGCATTTT. It specifies CASSSGTAGQPQHF.

This clonotype was seen repeatedly, ten times or more. This chain links TRBV7-9 with TRBJ2-5; D is possibly TRBD2 (5 bases). The ends were cut back, 0 bases at V and 5 bases at J, with 10 bases in the middle. The CDR3 length is 14 residues. Germline loops: CDR1 SEHNR, CDR2 FQNEAQ (reference sequence). CDR3 coding DNA: TGTGCCAGCAGCTTAGCATCCGGGGTGGAGACCCAGTACTTC. Its translation is CASSLASGVETQYF.

The chain links TRBV6-6 to TRBJ1-1; D is undetermined. Germline V gene data show CDR1 as MNHNY and CDR2 as SVGAGI (reference sequence). The V and J ends lost 7 bases and 11 bases respectively, with 14 bases between them. The CDR3 runs 11 residues. CDR3 nucleotides: TGTGCCAGCAACTCCCCGGCGAGGGCTTTCTTT. Amino acid sequence: CASNSPARAFF.

This clonotype was seen more than once but under ten times. CDR3 nucleotides: TGTGCCAGCGCCTTGGCTGGTGGAGAGACCCAGTACTTC. Protein sequence: CASALAGGETQYF. V is TRBV11-3 and J is TRBJ2-5; the D is unclear. Deletions cut 8 bases from V and 4 bases from J, with 14 bases between. CDR3 length equals 13 residues. Germline-derived CDR1 and CDR2 are SGHNT and YENEEA.

In its sample, this clonotype was seen many times. The V gene is TRBV7-9, the J gene TRBJ1-1, with D perhaps TRBD1 (5 bases). V shed 0 bases and J shed 11 bases, with 7 bases lying between them. CDR1 and CDR2 from the germline V gene are SEHNR and FQNEAQ (reference sequence). The CDR3 is 11 residues long. The CDR3 is CASSLARDAFF. The CDR3 DNA reads as TGTGCCAGCAGCTTAGCCAGGGACGCTTTCTTT.

This clonotype was observed at least ten times. The chain employs TRBV7-2 and TRBJ2-7, with TRBD1 as a possible D gene (5 bases). CDR1 and CDR2 (germline): SGHTA, FQGNSA. V shed 5 bases and J shed 3 bases, with 8 bases lying between them. The CDR3 is 12 residues long. In DNA form, the CDR3 reads TGTGCCAGCAGCCAGGGAATCTACGAGCAGTACTTC. Protein product: CASSQGIYEQYF.

This clonotype was seen a handful of times. The chain employs TRBV28 and TRBJ1-2; D remains ambiguous. This CDR3 contains 11 residues. From germline, CDR1 is MDHEN and CDR2 SYDVKM. The V end was cut by 2 bases, the J end by 7 bases, with 5 bases between. In DNA, the CDR3 is TGTGCCAGCAGTTTAGGGTTTGGCTACACCTTC. This sequence encodes CASSLGFGYTF.

This clonotype turned up a few times. The V call is TRBV28, the J call TRBJ1-2; a possible D gene is TRBD1 (6 bases). Trimming removed 4 bases from V and 4 bases from J, with 16 bases in between. CDR1 and CDR2 (germline): MDHEN, SYDVKM. This CDR3 has 15 amino acids. Written as DNA, the CDR3 is TGTGCCAGCAGTTCCCCCGGGACACGTCTCTATGGCTACACCTTC. Translation gives CASSSPGTRLYGYTF.

This clonotype was observed at least ten times. The J gene is TRBJ2-1, the V gene TRBV29-1; D unclear. There are 14 residues in the CDR3. The V and J ends lost 2 bases and 0 bases respectively, with 8 bases between them. Per germline, CDR1 SQVTM and CDR2 ANQGSEA. CDR3 sequence: CSVEFLGSYNEQFF. In DNA, the CDR3 is TGCAGCGTTGAATTCCTTGGCTCCTACAATGAGCAGTTCTTC.

This clonotype has a count of ten or more. The chain is built from TRBV5-1 and TRBJ1-4, with 10 bases fitting TRBD1. CDR1 and CDR2 from the germline V gene are SGHRS and YFSETQ. V dropped 4 bases and J dropped 7; count of bases not matched to a gene: 4. The CDR3 has 14 residues. The CDR3 loop is CASSRDRGREKLFF. CDR3 coding DNA: TGCGCCAGCAGCCGTGACAGGGGGCGTGAAAAACTGTTTTTT.

The chain has TRBV20-1 and TRBJ1-1; D ambiguous. Germline CDR1 DFQATT, CDR2 SNEGSKA (reference sequence). V lost 3 bases and J lost 2, with 7 bases in between. The CDR3 has 12 amino acids. This CDR3 reads CSARTENTEAFF. For the CDR3, the DNA is TGCAGTGCTAGGACTGAAAACACTGAAGCTTTCTTT.

Details on this clonotype: A junction end diverges from the germline sequence, so it may reflect a read error. The rearrangement uses TRBV30 and TRBJ1-5; 10 bases are a match to TRBD1. The germline CDR1 and CDR2 sequences are GTSNPN and SVGIG (reference sequence). This CDR3 has 15 residues. CDR3 nucleotide sequence: TGTACCTGGAACCCGGGACAGGGGATTAATCAGCCCCAGCATTTT. Amino acid sequence: CTWNPGQGINQPQHF.

This clonotype was detected a few times. V is TRBV14 and J is TRBJ2-3, with D perhaps TRBD2 (5 bases). CDR1 is SGHDN and CDR2 is FVKESK in the germline V gene. V lost 1 base, J lost 4 bases, and 9 bases lay in between. The CDR3 has 14 amino acids. The CDR3 DNA sequence: TGTGCCAGCAGCCAAGGTAGAGGGCCAGATACGCAGTATTTT. As protein: CASSQGRGPDTQYF.

This clonotype was found a few times. This chain joins TRBV5-6 and TRBJ2-1; TRBD2 matches at 10 bases. V gave up 2 bases and J gave up 7 bases; unmatched junction bases: 3. Germline V lookup: CDR1 SGHDT, CDR2 YYEEEE. The CDR3 covers 14 residues. The CDR3 sequence is CASSFSGLANEQFF. CDR3 DNA: TGTGCCAGCAGCTTCTCGGGACTAGCGAATGAGCAGTTCTTC.

This chain uses TRBV7-2 with TRBJ2-1; no definite D call. Trimming cost V 6 bases and J 9 bases, with 21 bases left between them. The CDR3 is 15 residues long. Germline CDR1 is SGHTA and CDR2 is FQGNSA. CDR3 protein: CASSWNRVPGGEQFF. Here the CDR3 DNA reads TGTGCCAGCAGTTGGAACCGCGTCCCCGGTGGTGAGCAGTTCTTC.

This clonotype showed up just a few times. The chain combines TRBV7-2 with TRBJ1-2, with 10 bases fitting TRBD1. Trimming removed 3 bases from V and 1 base from J; junction bases left unmatched: 5. Germline CDR1 and CDR2: SGHTA and FQGNSA. The CDR3 consists of 16 residues. CDR3 region: CASSFRQGAGNYGYTF. In nucleotides, the CDR3 is TGTGCCAGCAGCTTCCGACAGGGGGCTGGTAACTATGGCTACACCTTC.

This clonotype was found many times. The chain links TRBV20-1 to TRBJ2-3; TRBD2 aligns across 10 bases. V shed 1 base and J 4 bases; nucleotides not matched to a gene: 8. This CDR3 region has 16 residues. The germline gives CDR1 DFQATT, CDR2 SNEGSKA (reference sequence). The CDR3 protein is CSARGASGSFSDTQYF. Written as DNA, the CDR3 is TGCAGTGCTAGAGGGGCTAGCGGGAGTTTTTCAGATACGCAGTATTTT.

A word on this clonotype: This could be a read error, since a much larger clone is one nucleotide away. This rearrangement joins TRBV30 to TRBJ2-5; the D is unclear. Trimming stripped 2 bases from V and 7 bases from J, with 11 bases between. The CDR3 has 12 residues. Germline values: CDR1 GTSNPN, CDR2 SVGIG (reference sequence). The CDR3 sequence is CAWSRATVTQYF. As DNA, the CDR3 is TGTGCCTGGAGTAGGGCCACGGTGACCCAGTACTTC.

This clonotype was counted ten times or more. CDR3 sequence: CASSLGDYTDTQYF. CDR3 bases: TGCGCCAGCAGCTTGGGGGACTACACAGATACGCAGTATTTT. The chain uses TRBV5-1 and TRBJ2-3; TRBD2 matches at 7 bases. This CDR3 region has 14 residues. J lost 2 bases, V lost 0 bases, and 0 bases had no gene match. Germline V lookup: CDR1 SGHRS, CDR2 YFSETQ.

This clonotype has at least ten counts. The J gene is TRBJ2-1, the V gene TRBV27; 10 positions agree with TRBD1. Per germline, CDR1 MNHEY and CDR2 SMNVEV (reference sequence). CDR3 size: 15 residues. After removal of 8 bases from V and 4 bases from J, the junction contained 8 bases not matched to a gene. The CDR3 sequence is CASRLRDRGYNEQFF. In DNA, the CDR3 is TGTGCCAGCCGACTCCGGGACAGGGGTTACAATGAGCAGTTCTTC.

This clonotype appeared many times. The gene calls are TRBV20-1 and TRBJ1-5; possible D gene TRBD1, 5 bases. V was clipped by 0 bases and J by 7 bases, with 19 bases between them. Germline CDR1 and CDR2: DFQATT and SNEGSKA (reference sequence). This CDR3 is built from 16 residues. The CDR3 here is CSARDSRVVAGQPQHF. Here the CDR3 DNA reads TGCAGTGCTAGAGATAGCAGGGTAGTTGCAGGACAGCCCCAGCATTTT.

There are a few counts of this clonotype. The V call is TRBV11-3, the J call TRBJ2-7; no clear D. The CDR3 has 12 residues. Germline CDR1 is SGHNT and CDR2 is YENEEA. Trimming took 5 bases from V and 5 from J, leaving 10 bases between them. CDR3 coding DNA: TGTGCCAGCAGCCTATCCGCCGACGAGCAGTACTTC. This codes for CASSLSADEQYF.

This clonotype turned up a few times. The chain recombines TRBV20-1 with TRBJ1-4; D unresolved. Trimming removed 5 bases from V and 7 bases from J, with 14 bases in between. The length of the CDR3 is 13 residues. Germline V CDR1 and CDR2: DFQATT, SNEGSKA (reference sequence). This CDR3 reads CSALASRGEKLFF. The CDR3 region has the DNA TGCAGTGCTCTGGCCAGTAGAGGTGAAAAACTGTTTTTT.

The rearrangement links TRBV28 to TRBJ1-2, with D uncertain. Germline values: CDR1 MDHEN, CDR2 SYDVKM. The CDR3 length is 12 residues. Trimming stripped 8 bases from V and 8 bases from J, with 15 bases between. This CDR3 reads CASHTRILGYTF. The CDR3 region has the DNA TGTGCCAGCCACACGAGGATATTGGGCTACACCTTC.

This clonotype showed up just a few times. The CDR3 reads CATSVGTGASEAFF. CDR3 sequence (DNA): TGTGCCACCAGTGTGGGGACAGGGGCAAGTGAAGCTTTCTTT. The V gene is TRBV24-1, the J gene TRBJ1-1, with 10 bases aligning to TRBD1. Germline CDR1 and CDR2: KGHDR and SFDVKD. V lost 5 bases to trimming and J lost 7 bases; unmatched junction nucleotides: 6. This CDR3 comprises 14 residues.

Of note for this clonotype: Since a much larger clone is just one base distant, this may be a read error. The chain recombines TRBV28 with TRBJ1-1; D is unresolved. The CDR3 length is 13 residues. CDR1 MDHEN and CDR2 SYDVKM come from the germline V gene. CDR3: CASCLITNTEAFF. The CDR3 coding sequence is TGTGCCAGCTGTTTAATTACGAACACTGAAGCTTTCTTT.

The table lists this clonotype with a few counts. V and J are TRBV5-1 and TRBJ1-4; 8 bases line up with TRBD1. CDR1 and CDR2 from the germline V gene are SGHRS and YFSETQ. CDR3 length: 15 amino acids. V gave up 4 bases and J gave up 3 bases; unmatched junction bases: 5. CDR3 DNA: TGCGCCAGCAGCGGACAGGGACCACCTAATGAAAAACTGTTTTTT. This translates into CASSGQGPPNEKLFF.

This clonotype was observed at least ten times. V usage is TRBV29-1 and J usage is TRBJ2-5, with 13 positions matching TRBD2. CDR3 length: 17 residues. Germline V gene data show CDR1 as SQVTM and CDR2 as ANQGSEA. V gave up 2 bases and J gave up 1 base; unmatched junction bases: 7. The CDR3 spells CSVEFLGLAGPQETQYF. CDR3 DNA: TGCAGCGTTGAATTCCTGGGACTAGCGGGACCCCAAGAGACCCAGTACTTC.

This clonotype has at least ten counts. J is TRBJ2-7 and V is TRBV13, with a tentative D call TRBD1 (5 bases). Germline loops: CDR1 PRHDT, CDR2 FYEKMQ (reference sequence). Trimming took off 4 bases at V and 6 bases at J, with 13 bases between the two ends. This CDR3 comprises 13 residues. CDR3 amino acids: CASSSGYPPEQYF. In DNA, the CDR3 is TGTGCCAGCAGCTCAGGGTACCCGCCCGAGCAGTACTTC.

A few counts support this clonotype. The chain has TRBV20-1 and TRBJ2-7; 11 nucleotides agree with TRBD2. J lost 3 bases, V lost 6 bases, and 7 bases had no gene match. CDR3 length: 14 amino acids. Germline values: CDR1 DFQATT, CDR2 SNEGSKA (reference sequence). For the CDR3, the DNA is TGCAGTGCCCAGACTAGCGGGACTTTCTACGAGCAGTACTTC. Protein sequence: CSAQTSGTFYEQYF.